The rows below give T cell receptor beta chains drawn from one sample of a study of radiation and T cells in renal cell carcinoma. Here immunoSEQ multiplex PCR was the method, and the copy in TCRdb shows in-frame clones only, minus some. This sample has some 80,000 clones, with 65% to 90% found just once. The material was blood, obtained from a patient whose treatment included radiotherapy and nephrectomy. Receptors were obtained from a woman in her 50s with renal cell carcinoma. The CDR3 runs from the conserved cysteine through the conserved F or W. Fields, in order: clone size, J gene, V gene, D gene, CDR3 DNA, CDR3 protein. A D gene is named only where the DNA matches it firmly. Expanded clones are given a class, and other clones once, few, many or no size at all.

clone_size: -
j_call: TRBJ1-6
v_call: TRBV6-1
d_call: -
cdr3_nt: TGTGCCAGCAGTTTAGGGCAGCCCTATAATTCACCCCTCCACTTT
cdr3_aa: CASSLGQPYNSPLHF

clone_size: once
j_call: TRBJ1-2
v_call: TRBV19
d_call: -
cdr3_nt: TGTGCCAGTACAGGGGTCTATGGCTACACCTTC
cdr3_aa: CASTGVYGYTF

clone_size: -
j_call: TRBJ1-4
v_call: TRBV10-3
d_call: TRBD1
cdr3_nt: TGTGCCACCCGACCGGGACAGAGTAATGAAAAACTGTTTTTT
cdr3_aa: CATRPGQSNEKLFF

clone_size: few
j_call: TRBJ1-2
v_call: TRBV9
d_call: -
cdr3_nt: TGTGCCAGCAGCCCCCGTGTGATTAACTATGGCTACACCTTC
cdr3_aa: CASSPRVINYGYTF

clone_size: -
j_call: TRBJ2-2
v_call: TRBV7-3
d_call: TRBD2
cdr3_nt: TGTGCCAGCAGGCTAGCGGGAGTGGCCGGGGAGCTGTTTTTT
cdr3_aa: CASRLAGVAGELFF

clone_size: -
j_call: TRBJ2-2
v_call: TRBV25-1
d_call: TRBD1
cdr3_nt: TGTGCCAGCAGTGAAGGACAGGGAGACACCGGGGAGCTGTTTTTT
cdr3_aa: CASSEGQGDTGELFF

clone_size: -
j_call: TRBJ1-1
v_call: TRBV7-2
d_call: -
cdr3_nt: TGTGCCAGCAGCTTAGGACAGGCGAACACTGAAGCTTTCTTT
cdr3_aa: CASSLGQANTEAFF

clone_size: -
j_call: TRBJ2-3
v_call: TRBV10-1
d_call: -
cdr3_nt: TGCGCCAGCAGTGTGGGGACCGAAACAGATACGCAGTATTTT
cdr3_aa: CASSVGTETDTQYF

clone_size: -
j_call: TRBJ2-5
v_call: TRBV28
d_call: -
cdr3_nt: TGTGCCAGCAGTACAAGGGTAGGGACCCAGTACTTC
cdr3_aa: CASSTRVGTQYF

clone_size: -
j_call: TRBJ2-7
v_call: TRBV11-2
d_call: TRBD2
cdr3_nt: TGTGCCAGCAGCTTAACTAGCGGGAGGCCAAGCTCCTACGAGCAGTACTTC
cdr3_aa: CASSLTSGRPSSYEQYF

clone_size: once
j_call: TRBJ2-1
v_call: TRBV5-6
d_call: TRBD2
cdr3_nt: TGTGCCAGCAGCTGGTATCACCTAGCGGATGAGCAGTTCTTC
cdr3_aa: CASSWYHLADEQFF

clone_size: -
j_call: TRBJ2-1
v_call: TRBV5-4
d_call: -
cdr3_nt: TGTGCCAGCAGCTTGCGGGACACAATACACAATGAGCAGTTCTTC
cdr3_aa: CASSLRDTIHNEQFF

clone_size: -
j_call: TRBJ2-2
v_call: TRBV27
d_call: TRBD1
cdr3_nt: TGTGCCAGCAGTCAGGCGACAGGGACGAGGACCGGGGAGCTGTTTTTT
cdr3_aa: CASSQATGTRTGELFF

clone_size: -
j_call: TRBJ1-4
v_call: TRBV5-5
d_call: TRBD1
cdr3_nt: TGTGCCAGCAGCAACCAGGGGGGAGAAAATGAAAAACTGTTTTTT
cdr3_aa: CASSNQGGENEKLFF

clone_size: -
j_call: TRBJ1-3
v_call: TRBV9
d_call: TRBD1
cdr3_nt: TGTGCCAGCAGCGTAGTTCGGACAGGGGGCTGGGAGGATGGAAACACCATATATTTT
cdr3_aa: CASSVVRTGGWEDGNTIYF

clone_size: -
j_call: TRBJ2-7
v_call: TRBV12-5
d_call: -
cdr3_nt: TGTGCTAGTGGCCGAGAGTCCTACGAGCAGTACTTC
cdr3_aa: CASGRESYEQYF

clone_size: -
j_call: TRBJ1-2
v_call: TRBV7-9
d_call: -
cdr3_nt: TGTGCCAGCAGCTTAATAACAAGTTATGGCTACACCTTC
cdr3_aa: CASSLITSYGYTF

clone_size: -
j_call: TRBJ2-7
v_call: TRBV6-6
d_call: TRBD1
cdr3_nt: TGTGCCAGCAGTTCCGCCGGGACAGATTCCTACGAGCAGTACTTC
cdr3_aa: CASSSAGTDSYEQYF

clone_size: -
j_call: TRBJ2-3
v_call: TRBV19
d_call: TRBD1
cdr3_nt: TGTGCCAGTAGCCCGGGACAGGGGAAGGGGGCGCAGTATTTT
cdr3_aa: CASSPGQGKGAQYF

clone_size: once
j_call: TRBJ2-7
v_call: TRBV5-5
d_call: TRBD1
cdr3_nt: TGTGCCAGCAGCATGGACAGGAGCTCCTACGAGCAGTACTTC
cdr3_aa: CASSMDRSSYEQYF

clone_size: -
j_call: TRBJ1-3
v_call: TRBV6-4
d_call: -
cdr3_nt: TGTGCCAGCAGTCCCGGGCCACAGGCGGACACCATATATTTT
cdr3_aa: CASSPGPQADTIYF

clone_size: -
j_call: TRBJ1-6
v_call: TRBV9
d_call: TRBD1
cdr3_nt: TGTGCCAGCAGCGTCTCTCAGGGGGCGAATTCACCCCTCCACTTT
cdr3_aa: CASSVSQGANSPLHF

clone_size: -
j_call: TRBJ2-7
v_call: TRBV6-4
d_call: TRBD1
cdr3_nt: TGTGCCAGCAGTGTACAACCGGGACAGGACTACGAGCAGTACTTC
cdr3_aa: CASSVQPGQDYEQYF

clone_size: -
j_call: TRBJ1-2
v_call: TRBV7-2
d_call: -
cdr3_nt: TGTGCCAGCAGCCGAGGGGCCATAGGCAACTATGGCTACACCTTC
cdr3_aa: CASSRGAIGNYGYTF

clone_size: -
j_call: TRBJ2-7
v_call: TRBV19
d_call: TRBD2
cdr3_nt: TGTGCCAGTATTGGACAGGCCGGGACTAGCGGGAGACGGTCCTACGAGCAGTACTTC
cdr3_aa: CASIGQAGTSGRRSYEQYF

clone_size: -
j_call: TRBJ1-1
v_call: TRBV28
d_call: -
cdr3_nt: TGTGCCAGCAGTTTACGACAGATGAACACTGAAGCTTTCTTT
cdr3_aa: CASSLRQMNTEAFF

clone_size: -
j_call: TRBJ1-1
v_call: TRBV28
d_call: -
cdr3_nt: TGTGCCAGCAGTTCCCCGGGGGGGAACACTGAAGCTTTCTTT
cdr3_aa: CASSSPGGNTEAFF

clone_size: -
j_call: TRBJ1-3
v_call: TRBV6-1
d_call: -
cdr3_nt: TGTGCCAGCAGTGATGGAATTGGGAACACCATATATTTT
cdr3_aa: CASSDGIGNTIYF

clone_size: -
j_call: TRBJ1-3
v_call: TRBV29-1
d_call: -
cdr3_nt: TGCAGCGTTGCAGGAGGACCCGGGCCTGAAAACACCATATATTTT
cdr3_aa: CSVAGGPGPENTIYF

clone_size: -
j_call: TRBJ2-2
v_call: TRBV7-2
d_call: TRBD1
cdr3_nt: TGTGCCAGCAGCCGGCGACAGGGGAACACCGGGGAGCTGTTTTTT
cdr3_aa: CASSRRQGNTGELFF

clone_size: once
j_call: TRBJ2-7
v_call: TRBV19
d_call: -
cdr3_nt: TGTGCCAGTAGTATAGACACCGAAAGCTCCTACGAGCAGTACTTC
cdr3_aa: CASSIDTESSYEQYF

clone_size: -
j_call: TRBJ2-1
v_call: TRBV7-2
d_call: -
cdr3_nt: TGTGCCAGCGGAGGCGTCTTGGGTGAGCAGTTCTTC
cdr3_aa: CASGGVLGEQFF

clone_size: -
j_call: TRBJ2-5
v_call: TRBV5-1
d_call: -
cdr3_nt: TGCGCCAGCAGCTTGGCCCCAGGCCAAGAGACCCAGTACTTC
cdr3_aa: CASSLAPGQETQYF

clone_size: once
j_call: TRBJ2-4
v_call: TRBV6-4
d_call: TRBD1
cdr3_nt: TGTGCCAGCAGCCCGGACAGGACAATAGCCAAAAACATTCAGTACTTC
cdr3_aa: CASSPDRTIAKNIQYF

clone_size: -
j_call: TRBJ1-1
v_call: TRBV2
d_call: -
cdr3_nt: TGTGCCACACACAGGGATAGGAACACTGAAGCTTTCTTT
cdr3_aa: CATHRDRNTEAFF

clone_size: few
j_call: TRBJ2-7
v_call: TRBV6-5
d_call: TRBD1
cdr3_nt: TGTGCCAGCAGCCGGAAAGGGACAGGGGCCTACGAGCAGTACTTC
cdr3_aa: CASSRKGTGAYEQYF